The subject of this entry is one T cell receptor beta chain. Its antigen is not known. The entry originates in a study of T cell repertoires in cytomegalovirus infection. Study context: As its CMV epitopes, the study selected recently identified HLA-C-restricted and well-studied HLA-B-restricted targets. Based on public TCR beta signatures, there were indications of CMV infection and of a matching HLA type. Overall study findings and caveats: There were carriers of CMV plus the relevant HLA, and cumulative public TCR beta family frequency identified them. Across the ex vivo response, the dominant clonotypes were HLA-C-restricted CMV-specific TCR beta clonotypes.

Germline lookup yields CDR1 PRHDT and CDR2 FYEKMQ (reference sequence). The CDR3 has 16 residues. With 5 bases clipped from V and 0 bases from J, the junction kept 5 bases outside the gene matches. TCRdb reprocessed the reads with MiXCR, giving one entry per CDR3 protein. The table lists 800,000 to 950,000 distinct CDR3 sequences, approximately 32% of them singletons, with over 10% in the top ten. The V call is TRBV13, the J call TRBJ2-5; TRBD1 matches 11 bases. The origin of this receptor is a human donor in good health (CMV status not recorded). Some clones in this sample may be carry-over from other donors' samples. Sequenced material: cultured CD8+ T cells from PBMCs, taken from culture after CMV antigen stimulation. Here the CDR3 reads CASSVRDRGNQETQYF. The CDR3 DNA is TGTGCCAGCAGCGTCCGGGACAGGGGGAACCAAGAGACCCAGTACTTC.